Below are 26 T cell receptor beta chains sequenced from a single sample in a study of cytomegalovirus exposure and HLA in healthy donors. In the PCR, 60 Vbeta and 13 Jbeta primers were used. Profiling relied on immunoSEQ multiplex PCR, and the TCRdb table lists in-frame clones only, not all of them. Here the sample spans 75,000 to 90,000 clones, around 77% being singletons. Input material: PBMCs. Source of these receptors: a woman aged 35 to 49 in good health and CMV-seropositive.

The rearrangement joins TRBV2 to TRBJ2-5; 8 nucleotides align to TRBD2. CDR3 size: 15 residues. V shed 6 bases and J 5 bases; nucleotides not matched to a gene: 11. Germline V lookup: CDR1 SNHLY, CDR2 FYNNEI. The DNA for the CDR3 is TGTGCCAGCAGGAATCGGGGGGGATTAGGGGAGACCCAGTACTTC. Translating gives CASRNRGGLGETQYF.

J is TRBJ2-1 and V is TRBV6-5; TRBD1 matches 8 bases. The length of the CDR3 is 16 residues. The V gene's germline CDR1 is MNHEY and CDR2 SVGAGI. V lost 2 bases, J lost 5 bases, and 8 bases stayed unmatched. CDR3 sequence: CASSYIGTGSDNEQFF. Written as DNA, the CDR3 is TGTGCCAGCAGTTACATAGGGACAGGTTCAGACAATGAGCAGTTCTTC.

V and J are TRBV27 and TRBJ1-1; D is uncertain. Trimming stripped 5 bases from V and 5 bases from J, with 12 bases between. In germline, CDR1 is MNHEY, CDR2 SMNVEV (reference sequence). The CDR3 is 13 residues long. The CDR3 sequence: CASSPRSGTEAFF. The CDR3 nucleotides read TGTGCCAGCAGTCCCCGTTCGGGAACTGAAGCTTTCTTT.

The CDR3 sequence is CASSLEGYGYTF. Here the CDR3 DNA reads TGTGCCAGCAGTTTAGAGGGCTATGGCTACACCTTC. The J gene is TRBJ1-2, the V gene TRBV28; the D is unclear. Trimming left V 2 bases short and J 4 bases short, with 5 bases between. This CDR3 is 12 amino acids long. From germline, CDR1 is MDHEN and CDR2 SYDVKM.

This clone occurred a few times. In DNA, the CDR3 is TGTGCCAGCAGCTTGGCGGGACAGGGGGCTCATGAGCAGTTCTTC. Protein: CASSLAGQGAHEQFF. The chain uses TRBV5-4 and TRBJ2-1; TRBD1 matches 12 bases. Looked up from germline, CDR1 is SGHNT and CDR2 is YYREEE (reference sequence). V lost 0 bases, J lost 8 bases, and 3 bases stayed unmatched. The length of the CDR3 is 15 residues. The full variable domain, rest sourced from reference TRBV5-4 and TRBJ2-1, is ETGVTQSPTHLIKTRGQQVTLRCSSQSGHNTVSWYQQALGQGPQFIFQYYREEENGRGNFPPRFSGLQFPNYSSELNVNALELDDSALYLCASSLAGQGAHEQFFGPGTRLTVL.

The genes are TRBV25-1 and TRBJ1-1; TRBD1 agrees at 8 bases. CDR1 MGHDK and CDR2 SYGVNS come from the germline V gene. V gave up 4 bases and J gave up 1 base; unmatched junction bases: 5. CDR3 size: 15 residues. CDR3 nucleotides: TGTGCCAGCAGTGCAGCGACAGGGGAGAACACTGAAGCTTTCTTT. Encoded protein: CASSAATGENTEAFF. Supplemented by reference TRBV25-1 and TRBJ1-1, the full variable domain reads EADIYQTPRYLVIGTGKKITLECSQTMGHDKMYWYQQDPGMELHLIHYSYGVNSTEKGDLSSESTVSRIRTEHFPLTLESARPSHTSQYLCASSAATGENTEAFFGQGTRLTVV.

The genes are TRBV7-9 and TRBJ1-3, with D unclear. Per germline, CDR1 SEHNR and CDR2 FQNEAQ (reference sequence). V shed 8 bases and J shed 0 bases, with 8 bases lying between them. This CDR3 comprises 13 residues. The CDR3 protein is CASSPSSGNTIYF. The DNA of the CDR3 is TGTGCCAGCTCGCCGAGCTCTGGAAACACCATATATTTT.

The chain joins TRBV25-1 to TRBJ2-5, with 9 bases fitting TRBD2. The J segment lost 5 bases and the V segment lost 1 base, leaving 5 bases of the junction unmatched. From germline, CDR1 is MGHDK and CDR2 SYGVNS. The CDR3 is 15 residues long. CDR3 region: CASSEWAGGKETQYF. CDR3 nucleotide sequence: TGTGCCAGCAGTGAATGGGCGGGAGGGAAGGAGACCCAGTACTTC.

This sequence joins TRBV7-9 and TRBJ1-3; perhaps TRBD1 as D (5 bases). The CDR3 runs 15 residues. Germline values: CDR1 SEHNR, CDR2 FQNEAQ (reference sequence). V shed 5 bases and J shed 2 bases, with 13 bases lying between them. The CDR3 loop is CASSPRGGAGNTIYF. The CDR3 coding sequence is TGTGCCAGCAGCCCCCGGGGGGGAGCTGGAAACACCATATATTTT.

The chain couples TRBV15 to TRBJ1-4, with TRBD1 as a possible D gene (5 bases). Trimming stripped 3 bases from V and 5 bases from J, with 10 bases between. CDR3 length: 14 residues. In germline, CDR1 is LNHNV, CDR2 YYDKDF (reference sequence). The CDR3 DNA reads as TGTGCCACCAGCAGTGGGGGGGGGAATGAAAAACTGTTTTTT. It is translated as CATSSGGGNEKLFF.

The genes are TRBV6-4 and TRBJ2-1; tentative D call: TRBD2 (6 bases). This CDR3 comprises 16 residues. V was clipped by 9 bases and J by 0 bases, with 18 bases between them. Germline CDR1 is MRHNA and CDR2 is SNTAGT. The CDR3 reads CARRGGDLSSYNEQFF. CDR3 nucleotide sequence: TGTGCCAGGCGAGGAGGGGACTTGAGCTCCTACAATGAGCAGTTCTTC.

V usage is TRBV28 and J usage is TRBJ1-2, with 9 bases that match TRBD1. Looked up from germline, CDR1 is MDHEN and CDR2 is SYDVKM. J was trimmed by 0 bases and V by 6 bases; bases with no gene match: 11. This CDR3 has 17 residues. The CDR3 DNA follows: TGTGCCAGCAGGATTCCGACGGGGACAGGGTCTAACTATGGCTACACCTTC. Translated, it gives CASRIPTGTGSNYGYTF.

This chain uses TRBV5-1 with TRBJ2-1, with 10 nucleotides matching TRBD1. CDR1 SGHRS and CDR2 YFSETQ come from the germline V gene. CDR3 size: 15 residues. Losses at the gene ends were 4 bases for V and 1 base for J; bases not matched to a gene: 2. The CDR3 here is CASSGTGVSYNEQFF. The CDR3 coding sequence is TGCGCCAGCAGCGGGACAGGGGTTTCCTACAATGAGCAGTTCTTC.

The rearrangement links TRBV21-1 to TRBJ2-3; TRBD2 is the table's D call and was not checked against the DNA. TRBV21-1 is a pseudogene. This CDR3 comprises 12 residues. The DNA of the CDR3 is TGTGTCGTGGCGGGGGGCCAGGATACGCAGTATTTT. It translates to CVVAGGQDTQYF.

V gene TRBV7-6 combines with J gene TRBJ2-5, with no clear D. Germline values: CDR1 SGHVS, CDR2 FNYEAQ. V lost 0 bases and J 2 bases, leaving 7 bases between the germline ends. This CDR3 has 14 amino acids. As DNA, the CDR3 is TGTGCCAGCAGCTTAGCAGCCAGGCAAGAGACCCAGTACTTC. Amino acids: CASSLAARQETQYF.

This chain uses TRBV9 with TRBJ2-1, with 9 bases identical to TRBD1. V lost 0 bases and J lost 9; bases outside the gene matches: 4. CDR3 length equals 14 residues. Germline assignment: CDR1 SGDLS and CDR2 YYNGEE. Written as DNA, the CDR3 is TGTGCCAGCAGCGTAGTGGGACAGGGAACTGAGCAGTTCTTC. This sequence encodes CASSVVGQGTEQFF.

The chain uses TRBV9 and TRBJ1-1; tentative D call: TRBD1 (6 bases). Germline lookup yields CDR1 SGDLS and CDR2 YYNGEE. CDR3 length: 13 residues. V lost 4 bases to trimming and J lost 8 bases, with 15 bases between them. CDR3: CASSQNEDREAFF. The CDR3 coding sequence is TGTGCCAGCAGCCAAAACGAGGACAGAGAAGCTTTCTTT.

The gene calls are TRBV28 and TRBJ2-7; 9 bases map to TRBD2. V trimming: 10 bases; J trimming: 6 bases; junction bases outside the gene matches: 10. This CDR3 is built from 13 residues. From germline, CDR1 is MDHEN and CDR2 SYDVKM. CDR3 in DNA: TGTGCCATAAAGCGGGGGGTGAGTCTCGAGCAGTACTTC. Its protein product is CAIKRGVSLEQYF.

This sequence joins TRBV2 and TRBJ2-5, with 10 bases aligning to TRBD1. This CDR3 has 17 amino acids. Germline trimming cut 6 bases from V and 4 bases from J; bases unmatched to any gene: 14. Germline-derived CDR1 and CDR2 are SNHLY and FYNNEI. DNA of the CDR3: TGTGCCAGCAGAGAACGGGACAGGGGTCGTTTTCCAGAGACCCAGTACTTC. Translating it yields CASRERDRGRFPETQYF.

J is TRBJ2-5 and V is TRBV7-8, with 9 bases identical to TRBD2. CDR3 size: 14 residues. Germline-derived CDR1 and CDR2 are SGHVS and FQNEAQ. The ends lost 5 bases at V and 5 bases at J; junction bases unmatched: 6. The CDR3 DNA sequence: TGTGCCAGCAGCCCGGGACTAGCAGGGGAGACCCAGTACTTC. Translating it yields CASSPGLAGETQYF.

This clone was picked up one time. This sequence joins TRBV28 and TRBJ1-5, with D perhaps matching TRBD1 (5 bases). The germline CDR1 and CDR2 sequences are MDHEN and SYDVKM. CDR3 size: 14 residues. Between the trimmed V and J ends, which lost 5 bases and 7 bases, there was a span of 15 bases. The CDR3 here is CASSPPGDRQPQHF. For the CDR3, the DNA is TGTGCCAGCAGTCCCCCGGGGGATCGGCAGCCCCAGCATTTT. The full variable domain, in which reference TRBV28 and TRBJ1-5 provide the parts outside the CDR3, is DVKVTQSSRYLVKRTGEKVFLECVQDMDHENMFWYRQDPGLGLRLIYFSYDVKMKEKGDIPEGYSVSREKKERFSLILESASTNQTSMYLCASSPPGDRQPQHFGDGTRLSIL.

The rearrangement uses TRBV5-6 and TRBJ2-5; TRBD2 might be the D (6 bases). V was pared by 0 bases and J by 5 bases, with 14 bases between. This CDR3 comprises 15 residues. CDR1 is SGHDT and CDR2 is YYEEEE in the germline V gene. CDR3 in amino acids: CASSLAGRGPETQYF. The CDR3 coding sequence is TGTGCCAGCAGCTTGGCCGGGCGGGGCCCGGAGACCCAGTACTTC.

J is TRBJ1-2 and V is TRBV6-5; a possible D gene is TRBD1 (5 bases). V dropped 4 bases and J dropped 6 bases, with 18 bases sitting between them. CDR1 and CDR2 (germline): MNHEY, SVGAGI. This CDR3 has 15 amino acids. CDR3 in DNA: TGTGCCAGCAGTTTGCTGGGCAGGGAGGGAAATGGCTACACCTTC. Translated, it gives CASSLLGREGNGYTF.

CDR3 sequence reads: CASSEPSRGYEQYF. In nucleotides, the CDR3 is TGTGCCAGCAGTGAACCTAGCAGGGGGTACGAGCAGTACTTC. This chain uses TRBV6-1 with TRBJ2-7; 7 nucleotides line up with TRBD1. Trimming took 2 bases from V and 4 from J; bases not matched to a gene: 5. The CDR3 runs 14 residues. Germline CDR1 is MNHNS and CDR2 is SASEGT.

This clone was counted once. This sequence joins TRBV27 and TRBJ2-7; D is unresolved. The germline V and J ends were trimmed by 2 bases and 1 base, with 6 bases remaining between them. CDR1 and CDR2 (germline): MNHEY, SMNVEV (reference sequence). CDR3 length: 13 amino acids. CDR3: CASSLGLSYEQYF. The DNA for the CDR3 is TGTGCCAGCAGTTTAGGGCTTTCCTACGAGCAGTACTTC.

The chain joins TRBV2 to TRBJ2-7, with TRBD2 matching over 8 bases. Germline CDR1 reads SNHLY; CDR2 reads FYNNEI. The V segment lost 6 bases and the J segment 3 bases; nucleotides outside the gene matches: 28. The CDR3 is made up of 21 amino acids. The CDR3 DNA reads as TGTGCCAGCAGCCGGCAGGGTGGCCCAGCGGGAGTCCGGAAGAATCACTACGAGCAGTACTTC. Translation: CASSRQGGPAGVRKNHYEQYF.